A single sample is the source of the 30 T cell receptor beta chains below, sequenced in a study of cytomegalovirus exposure and HLA in healthy donors. It was with 60 Vbeta and 13 Jbeta primers that the PCR ran. Assay: immunoSEQ multiplex PCR; the TCRdb copy retains only in-frame clones and omits some. The sample holds 80,000 to 100,000 clones; around 85% are singletons and the top ten take 4.5% to 5.5%. Input material: PBMCs. These receptors all come from a man between 35 and 55 years old in good health and CMV-seropositive.

The CDR3 sequence is CASSSSRDRGRGNQPQHF. CDR3 in DNA: TGTGCCAGTAGTTCGTCCCGGGACAGAGGAAGGGGCAATCAGCCCCAGCATTTT. V gene TRBV19 combines with J gene TRBJ1-5, with 7 nucleotides matching TRBD1. The CDR3 length is 18 residues. Per the germline V gene, CDR1 is LNHDA and CDR2 is SQIVND (reference sequence). V was clipped by 5 bases and J by 2 bases; unmatched bases: 15. Drawing the rest from reference TRBV19 and TRBJ1-5, the complete variable domain is DGGITQSPKYLFRKEGQNVTLSCEQNLNHDAMYWYRQDPGQGLRLIYYSQIVNDFQKGDIAEGYSVSREKKESFPLTVTSAQKNPTAFYLCASSSSRDRGRGNQPQHFGDGTRLSIL.

For the CDR3, the DNA is TGTGCCAGTAGTTACGCAGGGCCTGGAAACACCATATATTTT. Its translation is CASSYAGPGNTIYF. The gene calls are TRBV19 and TRBJ1-3; a weak D match, TRBD1 (5 bases). The CDR3 covers 14 residues. Trimming removed 5 bases from V and 2 bases from J, with 10 bases in between. Germline lookup yields CDR1 LNHDA and CDR2 SQIVND (reference sequence).

This clone was detected once. V gene TRBV4-1 combines with J gene TRBJ1-1; D is unclear. The CDR3 spans 15 residues. CDR1 MGHRA and CDR2 YSYEKL come from the germline V gene. The V and J ends lost 2 bases and 4 bases respectively, with 14 bases between them. For the CDR3, the DNA is TGCGCCAGCAGCCAAAGCCGAGGTGGGAGCACTGAAGCTTTCTTT. Amino acid sequence: CASSQSRGGSTEAFF.

The chain uses TRBV7-9 and TRBJ1-1; 9 bases match TRBD1. The germline gives CDR1 SEHNR, CDR2 FQNEAQ (reference sequence). CDR3 length equals 12 residues. Trimming removed 6 bases from V and 7 bases from J; junction bases left unmatched: 3. CDR3 in DNA: TGTGCCAGCAGTTGGACAGGGGTTGAAGCTTTCTTT. The encoded protein is CASSWTGVEAFF.

This chain joins TRBV5-1 and TRBJ2-7; TRBD2 matches 10 bases. V lost 1 base to trimming and J lost 5 bases; unmatched junction nucleotides: 6. CDR1 and CDR2 from the germline V gene are SGHRS and YFSETQ. The CDR3 covers 15 residues. As DNA, the CDR3 is TGCGCCAGCAGCTTGAAGCGGGAGGGCCTCGACGAGCAGTACTTC. It yields the protein CASSLKREGLDEQYF.

The chain links TRBV9 to TRBJ1-4; D is ambiguous. The V and J ends lost 4 bases and 0 bases respectively, with 13 bases between them. The CDR3 has 16 residues. CDR1 SGDLS and CDR2 YYNGEE come from the germline V gene. CDR3 DNA: TGTGCCAGCAGCTCCAGGACGGGAGCAACTAATGAAAAACTGTTTTTT. Translated: CASSSRTGATNEKLFF.

This chain connects TRBV7-9 to TRBJ2-5; 11 nucleotides align to TRBD2. The germline gives CDR1 SEHNR, CDR2 FQNEAQ (reference sequence). The length of the CDR3 is 16 residues. V gave up 1 base and J gave up 2 bases; unmatched junction bases: 3. The CDR3 reads CASSLEPSGGQETQYF. Written as DNA, the CDR3 is TGTGCCAGCAGCTTAGAACCTAGCGGGGGGCAAGAGACCCAGTACTTC. Based on the CDR3 plus reference TRBV7-9 and TRBJ2-5, the full variable domain is DTGVSQNPRHKITKRGQNVTFRCDPISEHNRLYWYRQTLGQGPEFLTYFQNEAQLEKSRLLSDRFSAERPKGSFSTLEIQRTEQGDSAMYLCASSLEPSGGQETQYFGPGTRLLVL.

The chain links TRBV5-1 to TRBJ2-5; 9 positions agree with TRBD1. With V trimmed by 5 bases and J by 2 bases, 1 base remained unmatched. Germline-derived CDR1 and CDR2 are SGHRS and YFSETQ. This CDR3 has 13 amino acids. The CDR3 nucleotides read TGCGCCAGCAGTGGGACAGGGCAAGAGACCCAGTACTTC. Protein sequence: CASSGTGQETQYF.

CDR3 protein: CASSEGRAQPQHF. The CDR3 DNA sequence: TGTGCCAGCAGTGAAGGCAGGGCGCAGCCCCAGCATTTT. The chain has TRBV6-1 and TRBJ1-5, with D tentatively TRBD1 (5 bases). Looked up from germline, CDR1 is MNHNS and CDR2 is SASEGT. Between the trimmed V and J ends, which lost 1 base and 7 bases, there was a span of 8 bases. There are 13 residues in the CDR3.

The chain joins TRBV6-5 to TRBJ2-5; TRBD2 is a possible D gene (7 bases). The CDR3 extends over 15 amino acids. CDR1 MNHEY and CDR2 SVGAGI come from the germline V gene. Trimming left V 6 bases short and J 9 bases short, with 23 bases between. The CDR3 here is CASRGLGGTPSAQYF. DNA for the CDR3: TGTGCCAGCAGGGGGCTGGGGGGGACACCATCTGCCCAGTACTTC.

In regard to this clone: Other nucleotide sequences in the sample specify the same CDR3. The chain is built from TRBV28 and TRBJ2-7; tentatively, D is TRBD1 (5 bases). Germline CDR1 is MDHEN and CDR2 is SYDVKM. V dropped 2 bases and J dropped 3 bases, with 23 bases sitting between them. This CDR3 region has 18 residues. Here the CDR3 reads CASSLGSFTQGYIYEQYF. As DNA, the CDR3 is TGTGCCAGCAGTTTAGGGTCCTTCACTCAGGGATACATCTACGAGCAGTACTTC.

V gene TRBV2 combines with J gene TRBJ2-2; TRBD2 might be the D (7 bases). The CDR3 length is 15 residues. Germline V gives CDR1 SNHLY, CDR2 FYNNEI. Trimming pared 8 bases from V and 3 bases from J, leaving 16 bases between. CDR3 in amino acids: CASAREGQDTGELFF. The DNA of the CDR3 is TGTGCCAGCGCCAGGGAGGGACAAGACACCGGGGAGCTGTTTTTT. Full variable domain (outside the CDR3, taken from reference TRBV2 and TRBJ2-2): EPEVTQTPSHQVTQMGQEVILRCVPISNHLYFYWYRQILGQKVEFLVSFYNNEISEKSEIFDDQFSVERPDGSNFTLKIRSTKLEDSAMYFCASAREGQDTGELFFGEGSRLTVL.

This rearrangement joins TRBV18 to TRBJ2-3, with 7 bases matching TRBD1. Per germline, CDR1 KGHSH and CDR2 LQKENI. The length of the CDR3 is 16 residues. With V trimmed by 5 bases and J by 0 bases, 8 bases remained unmatched. CDR3 in amino acids: CASSRGAGGSTDTQYF. The CDR3, as DNA: TGTGCCAGCTCAAGAGGAGCAGGGGGAAGCACAGATACGCAGTATTTT.

This clone was seen just once. The rearrangement joins TRBV18 to TRBJ1-1; D not resolved. Germline CDR1 KGHSH, CDR2 LQKENI. Deletions cut 2 bases from V and 2 bases from J, with 9 bases between. The CDR3 is made up of 14 amino acids. Written as DNA, the CDR3 is TGTGCCAGCTCACCAGAATCACTAAACACTGAAGCTTTCTTT. Its protein is CASSPESLNTEAFF.

V gene TRBV28 combines with J gene TRBJ2-6; D gene unclear. The ends were cut back, 6 bases at V and 0 bases at J, with 9 bases in the middle. Looked up from germline, CDR1 is MDHEN and CDR2 is SYDVKM. The CDR3 contains 15 residues. CDR3 coding DNA: TGTGCCAGCAGCCGTATTAGCTCTGGGGCCAACGTCCTGACTTTC. Translation: CASSRISSGANVLTF.

V is TRBV29-1 and J is TRBJ1-1; 10 positions match TRBD1. Germline-derived CDR1 and CDR2 are SQVTM and ANQGSEA. V shed 4 bases and J 2 bases; nucleotides not matched to a gene: 7. The CDR3 consists of 15 residues. The CDR3 bases are TGCAGCGTTGCTAGGACAGGGGGAGTCAACACTGAAGCTTTCTTT. It codes for CSVARTGGVNTEAFF.

The rearrangement uses TRBV5-1 and TRBJ1-2; D is possibly TRBD1 (5 bases). Per the germline V gene, CDR1 is SGHRS and CDR2 is YFSETQ. This CDR3 spans 13 amino acids. V gave up 3 bases and J gave up 8 bases, with 14 bases separating them. DNA for the CDR3: TGCGCCAGCAGCTCCCGGCAGGGAGGCGGCTACACCTTC. Protein sequence: CASSSRQGGGYTF.

This chain connects TRBV19 to TRBJ2-1; 13 positions match TRBD2. Germline CDR1 LNHDA, CDR2 SQIVND (reference sequence). This CDR3 has 16 residues. V gave up 3 bases and J gave up 7 bases; unmatched junction bases: 6. The CDR3 DNA reads as TGTGCCAGTAGTATGACTAGCGGGGGGCCGGGTAATGAGCAGTTCTTC. Its protein product is CASSMTSGGPGNEQFF.

V is TRBV27 and J is TRBJ2-1; 10 bases match TRBD2. The CDR3 extends over 16 amino acids. The V gene's germline CDR1 is MNHEY and CDR2 SMNVEV (reference sequence). V dropped 6 bases and J dropped 0; count of bases not matched to a gene: 5. CDR3 in DNA: TGTGCCAGCAGCCCTAGCGGGGGAAGCTCCTACAATGAGCAGTTCTTC. This sequence encodes CASSPSGGSSYNEQFF.

This chain connects TRBV7-3 to TRBJ1-1; 9 nucleotides agree with TRBD1. There are 15 residues in the CDR3. The junction had 4 bases not matched to a gene; V was cut back by 4 bases and J by 1 base. Germline values: CDR1 SGHTA, CDR2 FQGTGA. For the CDR3, the DNA is TGTGCCAGCAGCTCACCGGGACAGGGGAACACTGAAGCTTTCTTT. Translation gives CASSSPGQGNTEAFF.

V gene TRBV19 combines with J gene TRBJ2-5; 7 bases are a match to TRBD2. The DNA end favors TRBJ2-7, so the J call may be wrong. CDR1 is LNHDA, CDR2 SQIVND, per germline (reference sequence). The CDR3 totals 15 residues. CDR3 DNA: TGTGCCAGTAGTAGAAGCGGGGCACCGGGCTACGAGCAGTACTTC. It specifies CASSRSGAPGYEQYF.

The chain carries TRBV14 and TRBJ2-2, with D hard to call. V lost 1 base, J lost 0 bases, and 12 bases lay in between. CDR3 length: 17 amino acids. Germline loops: CDR1 SGHDN, CDR2 FVKESK. As DNA, the CDR3 is TGTGCCAGCAGCCAAGGACAAGACATATCGAACACCGGGGAGCTGTTTTTT. Its protein is CASSQGQDISNTGELFF.

The chain carries TRBV30 and TRBJ1-1; D call uncertain. CDR1 and CDR2 from the germline V gene are GTSNPN and SVGIG (reference sequence). V was cut by 3 bases and J by 4 bases, with 12 bases left in between. The CDR3 length is 13 residues. The CDR3 coding sequence is TGTGCCTGGAGCTATTGGGCGGGCACTGAAGCTTTCTTT. It codes for CAWSYWAGTEAFF.

V usage is TRBV13 and J usage is TRBJ1-1; a weak D match, TRBD1 (5 bases). The germline CDR1 and CDR2 sequences are PRHDT and FYEKMQ (reference sequence). The CDR3 length is 14 residues. V lost 5 bases and J lost 4, with 14 bases in between. Written as DNA, the CDR3 is TGTGCCAGCAGCACCCAGACAGTGAGCACTGAAGCTTTCTTT. Translation: CASSTQTVSTEAFF.

This sequence joins TRBV27 and TRBJ2-5, with 7 bases that match TRBD2. CDR3 length equals 15 residues. Trimming removed 6 bases from V and 4 bases from J; junction bases left unmatched: 11. The germline V gene has CDR1 MNHEY and CDR2 SMNVEV (reference sequence). The DNA of the CDR3 is TGTGCCAGCAGCCCCTGGGGGGGGGAAGGAGAGACCCAGTACTTC. Translating it yields CASSPWGGEGETQYF.

This sequence joins TRBV30 and TRBJ2-1; D perhaps matches TRBD1 (7 bases). Deletions cut 0 bases from V and 6 bases from J, with 12 bases between. Per the germline V gene, CDR1 is GTSNPN and CDR2 is SVGIG (reference sequence). The CDR3 extends over 14 amino acids. CDR3 amino acids: CAWSVQGTLNEQFF. The CDR3 region has the DNA TGTGCCTGGAGTGTACAGGGGACTCTCAATGAGCAGTTCTTC.

Only a few counts were recorded for this clone. The chain employs TRBV2 and TRBJ2-7, with D perhaps matching TRBD1 (6 bases). V gave up 5 bases and J gave up 6 bases, with 14 bases separating them. This CDR3 is built from 13 residues. CDR1 is SNHLY and CDR2 is FYNNEI in the germline V gene. CDR3 sequence (DNA): TGTGCCAGCAGTACAGGGTTAATTCGCGAGCAGTACTTC. This translates into CASSTGLIREQYF.

The J gene is TRBJ2-1, the V gene TRBV6-6; 7 positions match TRBD2. The V gene's germline CDR1 is MNHNY and CDR2 SVGAGI (reference sequence). This CDR3 has 14 residues. V gave up 7 bases and J gave up 6 bases; unmatched junction bases: 9. CDR3 bases: TGTGCCAGCACAGGCGGACTAGGGTTCAATGAGCAGTTCTTC. Protein sequence: CASTGGLGFNEQFF.

The genes are TRBV10-3 and TRBJ2-2; tentatively, D is TRBD1 (5 bases). The germline CDR1 and CDR2 sequences are ENHRY and SYGVKD. The CDR3 is made up of 16 amino acids. The V gene lost 0 bases and the J gene lost 3 bases, with 11 bases spanning the gap. The CDR3 region has the DNA TGTGCCATCAGTGAGTCTGATCAGGGCGACACCGGGGAGCTGTTTTTT. Translating it yields CAISESDQGDTGELFF.

In its sample, this clone was seen once. J is TRBJ1-2 and V is TRBV29-1; TRBD1 aligns across 8 bases. The CDR3 totals 11 residues. Per the germline V gene, CDR1 is SQVTM and CDR2 is ANQGSEA. V trimming: 5 bases; J trimming: 8 bases; junction bases outside the gene matches: 4. The CDR3 DNA reads as TGCAGCGTTCGACAGGGGCAAGGCTACACCTTC. It yields the protein CSVRQGQGYTF.